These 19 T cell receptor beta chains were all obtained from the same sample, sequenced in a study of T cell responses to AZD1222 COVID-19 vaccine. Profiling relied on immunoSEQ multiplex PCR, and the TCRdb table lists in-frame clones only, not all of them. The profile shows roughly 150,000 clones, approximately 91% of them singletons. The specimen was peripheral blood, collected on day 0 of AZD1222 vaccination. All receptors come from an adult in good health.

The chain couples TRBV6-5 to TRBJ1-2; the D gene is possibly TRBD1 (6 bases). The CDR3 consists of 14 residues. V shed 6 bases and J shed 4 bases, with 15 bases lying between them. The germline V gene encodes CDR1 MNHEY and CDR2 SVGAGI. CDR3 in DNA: TGTGCCAGCAGCGGGACACTGCGGACCTATGGCTACACCTTC. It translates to CASSGTLRTYGYTF.

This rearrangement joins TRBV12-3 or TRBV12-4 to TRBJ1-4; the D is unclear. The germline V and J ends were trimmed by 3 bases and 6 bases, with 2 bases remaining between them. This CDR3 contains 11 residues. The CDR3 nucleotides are TGTGCCAGCAGTTTCGATGAAAAACTGTTTTTT. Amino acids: CASSFDEKLFF.

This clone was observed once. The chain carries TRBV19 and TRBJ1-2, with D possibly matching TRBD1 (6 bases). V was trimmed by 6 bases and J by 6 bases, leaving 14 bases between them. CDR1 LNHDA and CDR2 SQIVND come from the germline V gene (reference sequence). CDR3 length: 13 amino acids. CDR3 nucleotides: TGTGCCAGTAGCGTGAATTACAGGGATGGCTACACCTTC. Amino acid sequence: CASSVNYRDGYTF.

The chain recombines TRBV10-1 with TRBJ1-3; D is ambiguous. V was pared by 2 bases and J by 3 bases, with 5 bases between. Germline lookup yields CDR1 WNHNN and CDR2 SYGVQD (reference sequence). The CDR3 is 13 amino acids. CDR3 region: CASSEGGGNTIYF. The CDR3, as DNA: TGCGCCAGCAGTGAGGGCGGTGGAAACACCATATATTTT.

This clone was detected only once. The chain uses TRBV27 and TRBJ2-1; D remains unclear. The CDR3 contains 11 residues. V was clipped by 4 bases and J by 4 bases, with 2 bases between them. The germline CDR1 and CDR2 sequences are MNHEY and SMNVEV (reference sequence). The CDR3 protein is CASSWYNEQFF. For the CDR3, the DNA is TGTGCCAGCAGTTGGTACAATGAGCAGTTCTTC.

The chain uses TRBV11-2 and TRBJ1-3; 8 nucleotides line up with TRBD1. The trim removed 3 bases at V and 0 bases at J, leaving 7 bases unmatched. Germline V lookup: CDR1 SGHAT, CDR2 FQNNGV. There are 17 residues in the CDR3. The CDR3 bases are TGTGCCAGCAGCTTCTTCCAGGGGGCAAGCTCTGGAAACACCATATATTTT. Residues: CASSFFQGASSGNTIYF.

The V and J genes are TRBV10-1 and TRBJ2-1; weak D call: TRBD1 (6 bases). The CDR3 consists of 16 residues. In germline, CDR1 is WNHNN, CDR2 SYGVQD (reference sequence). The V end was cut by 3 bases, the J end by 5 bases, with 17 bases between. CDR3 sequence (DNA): TGCGCCAGCAGTGACCCAACTAGGGGGAAAGACAATGAGCAGTTCTTC. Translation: CASSDPTRGKDNEQFF.

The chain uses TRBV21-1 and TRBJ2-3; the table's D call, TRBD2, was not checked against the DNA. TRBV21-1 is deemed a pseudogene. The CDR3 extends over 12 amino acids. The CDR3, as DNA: TGTGCCAGCAGCCGAGGGAGGGATACGCAGTATTTT. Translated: CASSRGRDTQYF.

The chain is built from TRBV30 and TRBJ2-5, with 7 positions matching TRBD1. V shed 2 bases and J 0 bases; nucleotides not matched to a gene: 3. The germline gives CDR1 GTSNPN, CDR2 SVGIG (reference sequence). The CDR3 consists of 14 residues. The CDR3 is CAWSRDRDQETQYF. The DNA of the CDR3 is TGTGCCTGGAGTAGGGACAGAGACCAAGAGACCCAGTACTTC.

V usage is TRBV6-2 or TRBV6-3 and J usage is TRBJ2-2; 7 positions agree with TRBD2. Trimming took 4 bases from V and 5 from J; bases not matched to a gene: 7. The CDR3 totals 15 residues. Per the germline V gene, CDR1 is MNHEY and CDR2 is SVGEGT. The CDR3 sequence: CASSSREVWTGELFF. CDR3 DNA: TGTGCCAGCAGTTCACGGGAGGTTTGGACCGGGGAGCTGTTTTTT.

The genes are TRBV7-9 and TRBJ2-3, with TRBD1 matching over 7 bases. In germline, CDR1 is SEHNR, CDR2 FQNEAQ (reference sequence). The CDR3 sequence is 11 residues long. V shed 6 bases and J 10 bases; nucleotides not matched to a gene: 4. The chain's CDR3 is CASSRDSPQYF. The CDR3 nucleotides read TGTGCCAGCAGTCGGGACAGCCCGCAGTATTTT.

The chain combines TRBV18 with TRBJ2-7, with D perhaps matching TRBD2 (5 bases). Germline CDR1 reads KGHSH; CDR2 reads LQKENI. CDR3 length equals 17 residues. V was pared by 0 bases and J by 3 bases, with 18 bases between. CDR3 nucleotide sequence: TGTGCCAGCTCACCACCGGTCATGGCGGGTGCGGTCTACGAGCAGTACTTC. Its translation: CASSPPVMAGAVYEQYF.

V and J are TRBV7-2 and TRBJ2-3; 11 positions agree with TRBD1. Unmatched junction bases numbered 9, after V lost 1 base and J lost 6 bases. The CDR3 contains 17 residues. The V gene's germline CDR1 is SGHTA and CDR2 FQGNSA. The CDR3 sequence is CASSLEGTGGFGDTQYF. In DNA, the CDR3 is TGTGCCAGCAGCTTAGAGGGGACAGGGGGTTTTGGCGATACGCAGTATTTT.

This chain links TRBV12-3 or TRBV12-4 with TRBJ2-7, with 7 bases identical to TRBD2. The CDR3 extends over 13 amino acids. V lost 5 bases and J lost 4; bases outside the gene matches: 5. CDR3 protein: CASSPGTTYEQYF. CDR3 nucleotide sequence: TGTGCCAGCAGTCCCGGGACTACATACGAGCAGTACTTC.

The CDR3 sequence: CASSLSGDESPLHF. The CDR3 DNA follows: TGTGCCAGCAGTTTGTCAGGGGACGAATCACCCCTCCACTTT. V is TRBV28 and J is TRBJ1-6; the D gene is possibly TRBD1 (6 bases). CDR1 and CDR2 (germline): MDHEN, SYDVKM. Trimming stripped 3 bases from V and 10 bases from J, with 13 bases between. CDR3 size: 14 residues.

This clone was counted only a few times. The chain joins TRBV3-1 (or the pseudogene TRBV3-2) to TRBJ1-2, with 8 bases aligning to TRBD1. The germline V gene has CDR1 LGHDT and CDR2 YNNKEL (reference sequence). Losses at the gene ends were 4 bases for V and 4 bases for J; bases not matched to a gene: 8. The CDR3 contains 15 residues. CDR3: CASSPRTGLLYGYTF. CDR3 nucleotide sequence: TGTGCCAGCAGCCCCCGGACAGGGCTACTCTATGGCTACACCTTC.

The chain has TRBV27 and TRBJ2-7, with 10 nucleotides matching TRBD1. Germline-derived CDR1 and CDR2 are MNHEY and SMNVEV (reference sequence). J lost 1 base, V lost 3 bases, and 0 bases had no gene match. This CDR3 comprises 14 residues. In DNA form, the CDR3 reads TGTGCCAGCAGTTTGGACAGGGGGTCCTACGAGCAGTACTTC. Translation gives CASSLDRGSYEQYF.

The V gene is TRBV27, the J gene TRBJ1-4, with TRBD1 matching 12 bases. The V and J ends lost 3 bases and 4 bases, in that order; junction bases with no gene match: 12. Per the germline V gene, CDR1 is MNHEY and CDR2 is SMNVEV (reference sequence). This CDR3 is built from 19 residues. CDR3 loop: CASSLFSPGQGAGNEKLFF. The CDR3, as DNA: TGTGCCAGCAGTTTGTTCTCCCCGGGACAGGGGGCGGGTAATGAAAAACTGTTTTTT.

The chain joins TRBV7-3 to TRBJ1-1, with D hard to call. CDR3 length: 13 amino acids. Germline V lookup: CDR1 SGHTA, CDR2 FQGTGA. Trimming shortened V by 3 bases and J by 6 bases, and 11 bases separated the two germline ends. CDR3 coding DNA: TGTGCCAGCAGCTTGAGGTCGAGCTCTGAAGCTTTCTTT. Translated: CASSLRSSSEAFF.